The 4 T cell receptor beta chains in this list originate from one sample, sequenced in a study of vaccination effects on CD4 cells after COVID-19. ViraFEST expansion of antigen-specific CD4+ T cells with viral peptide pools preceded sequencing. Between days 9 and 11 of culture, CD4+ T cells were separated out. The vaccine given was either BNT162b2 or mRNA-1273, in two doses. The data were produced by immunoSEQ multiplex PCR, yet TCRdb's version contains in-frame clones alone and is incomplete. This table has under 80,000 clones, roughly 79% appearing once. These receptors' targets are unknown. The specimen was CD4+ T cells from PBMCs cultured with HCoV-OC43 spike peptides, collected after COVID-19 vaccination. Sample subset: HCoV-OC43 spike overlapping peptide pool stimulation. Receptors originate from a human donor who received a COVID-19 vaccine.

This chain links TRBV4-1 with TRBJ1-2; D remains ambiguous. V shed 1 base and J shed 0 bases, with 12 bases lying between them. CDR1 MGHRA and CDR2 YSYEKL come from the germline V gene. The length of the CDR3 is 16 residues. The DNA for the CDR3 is TGCGCCAGCAGCCAAGTAGGTCAGGTAGCTAACTATGGCTACACCTTC. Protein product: CASSQVGQVANYGYTF.

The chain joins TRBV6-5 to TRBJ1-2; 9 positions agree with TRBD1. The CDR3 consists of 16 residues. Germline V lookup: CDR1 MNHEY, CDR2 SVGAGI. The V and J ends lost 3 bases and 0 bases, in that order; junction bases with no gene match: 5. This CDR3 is CASSYLGQGANYGYTF. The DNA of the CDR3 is TGTGCCAGCAGTTATTTGGGACAGGGCGCTAACTATGGCTACACCTTC.

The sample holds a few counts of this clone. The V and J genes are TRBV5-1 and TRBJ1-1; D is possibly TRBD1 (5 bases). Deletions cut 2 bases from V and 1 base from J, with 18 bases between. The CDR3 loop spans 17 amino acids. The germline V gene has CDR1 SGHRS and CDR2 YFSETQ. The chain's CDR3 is CASSLPRSSGQNTEAFF. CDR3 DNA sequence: TGCGCCAGCAGCTTACCTCGATCTTCAGGGCAGAACACTGAAGCTTTCTTT.

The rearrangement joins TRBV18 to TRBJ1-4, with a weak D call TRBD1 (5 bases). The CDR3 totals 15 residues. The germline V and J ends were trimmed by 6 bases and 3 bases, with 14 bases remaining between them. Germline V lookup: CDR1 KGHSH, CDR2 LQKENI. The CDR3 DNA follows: TGTGCCAGCTCTCATAATCAGGGTCCTAATGAAAAACTGTTTTTT. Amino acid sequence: CASSHNQGPNEKLFF.